This T cell receptor beta chain stems from a study of blood T cell repertoires in COVID-19. Study as a whole: Both acute and convalescent COVID-19 samples were obtained from the United States, Italy and Spain. The cDNA or gDNA used as material had been derived from T cells, B-cell-depleted T cells, or PBMCs.

Using immunoSEQ multiplex PCR, the repertoire was profiled, and TCRdb retains in-frame clones only, with some absent. The sample contains 50,000 to 75,000 clones, under 90% of which appear only once. Germline trimming cut 4 bases from V and 4 bases from J; bases unmatched to any gene: 7. The CDR3 runs 15 residues. The V gene's germline CDR1 is MNHNY and CDR2 SVGAGI (reference sequence). This rearrangement joins TRBV6-6 to TRBJ1-1; TRBD1 matches 9 bases. Sequences were obtained from peripheral blood. This clonotype was sampled from an elderly woman with active or convalescent COVID-19. CDR3 sequence reads: CASSFRTGVATEAFF. The CDR3 coding sequence is TGTGCCAGCAGTTTCAGGACAGGGGTGGCCACTGAAGCTTTCTTT.